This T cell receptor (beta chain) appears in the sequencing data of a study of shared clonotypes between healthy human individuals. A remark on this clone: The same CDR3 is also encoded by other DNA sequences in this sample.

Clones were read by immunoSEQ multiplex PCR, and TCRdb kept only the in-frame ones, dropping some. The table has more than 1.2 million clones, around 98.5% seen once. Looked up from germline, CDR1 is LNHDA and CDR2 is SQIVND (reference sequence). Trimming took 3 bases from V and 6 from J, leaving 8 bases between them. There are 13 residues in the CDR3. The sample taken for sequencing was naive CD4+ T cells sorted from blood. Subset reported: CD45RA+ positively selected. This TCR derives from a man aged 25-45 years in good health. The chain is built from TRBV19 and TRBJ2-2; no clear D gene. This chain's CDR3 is CASSIGRPGELFF. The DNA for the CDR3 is TGTGCCAGTAGTATCGGTAGACCCGGGGAGCTGTTTTTT.